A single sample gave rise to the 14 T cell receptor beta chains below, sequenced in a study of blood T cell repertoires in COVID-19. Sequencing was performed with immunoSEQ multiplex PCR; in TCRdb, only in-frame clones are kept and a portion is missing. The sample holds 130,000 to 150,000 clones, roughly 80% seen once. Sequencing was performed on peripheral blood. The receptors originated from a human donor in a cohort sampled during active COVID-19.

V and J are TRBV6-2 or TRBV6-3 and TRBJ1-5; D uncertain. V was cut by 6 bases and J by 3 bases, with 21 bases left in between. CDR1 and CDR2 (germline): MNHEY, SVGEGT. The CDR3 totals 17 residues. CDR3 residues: CASSQVVGSRFNQPQHF. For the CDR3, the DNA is TGTGCCAGCAGCCAGGTGGTGGGCAGTAGATTCAATCAGCCCCAGCATTTT.

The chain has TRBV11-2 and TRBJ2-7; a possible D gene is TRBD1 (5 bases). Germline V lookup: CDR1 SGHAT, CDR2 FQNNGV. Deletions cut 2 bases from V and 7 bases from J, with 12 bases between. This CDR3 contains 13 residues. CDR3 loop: CASSLPGLGEQYF. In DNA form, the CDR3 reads TGTGCCAGCAGCTTACCAGGGTTGGGGGAGCAGTACTTC.

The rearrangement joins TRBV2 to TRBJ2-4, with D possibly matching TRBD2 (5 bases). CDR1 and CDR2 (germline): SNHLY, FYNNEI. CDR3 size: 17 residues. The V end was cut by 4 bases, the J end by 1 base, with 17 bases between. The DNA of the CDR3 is TGTGCCAGCAGTGCTATGGCCGGGGTGGGGGCCAAAAACATTCAGTACTTC. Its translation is CASSAMAGVGAKNIQYF.

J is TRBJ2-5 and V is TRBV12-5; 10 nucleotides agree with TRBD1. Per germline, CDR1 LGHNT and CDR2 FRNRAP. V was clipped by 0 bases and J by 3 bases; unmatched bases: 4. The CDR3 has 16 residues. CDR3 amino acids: CASGLVVGTGEETQYF. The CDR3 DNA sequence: TGTGCTAGTGGTTTGGTGGTCGGGACAGGGGAAGAGACCCAGTACTTC.

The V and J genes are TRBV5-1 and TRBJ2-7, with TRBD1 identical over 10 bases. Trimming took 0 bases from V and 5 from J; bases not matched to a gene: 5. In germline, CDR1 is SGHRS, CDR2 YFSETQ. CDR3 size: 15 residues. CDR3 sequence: CASSLGGDRGHEQYF. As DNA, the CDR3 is TGCGCCAGCAGCTTGGGAGGGGACAGGGGCCACGAGCAGTACTTC.

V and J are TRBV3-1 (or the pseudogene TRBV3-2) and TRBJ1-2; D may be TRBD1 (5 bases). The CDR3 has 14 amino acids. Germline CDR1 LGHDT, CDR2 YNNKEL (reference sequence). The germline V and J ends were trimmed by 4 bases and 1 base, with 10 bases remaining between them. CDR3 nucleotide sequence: TGTGCCAGCAGCCGCTCGACAGATAACTATGGCTACACCTTC. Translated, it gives CASSRSTDNYGYTF.

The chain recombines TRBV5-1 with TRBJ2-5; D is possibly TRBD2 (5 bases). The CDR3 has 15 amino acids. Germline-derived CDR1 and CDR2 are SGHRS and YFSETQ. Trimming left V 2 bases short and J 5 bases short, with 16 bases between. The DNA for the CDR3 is TGCGCCAGCAGCTTCGGGCGGGCCAATAGGGAGACCCAGTACTTC. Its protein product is CASSFGRANRETQYF.

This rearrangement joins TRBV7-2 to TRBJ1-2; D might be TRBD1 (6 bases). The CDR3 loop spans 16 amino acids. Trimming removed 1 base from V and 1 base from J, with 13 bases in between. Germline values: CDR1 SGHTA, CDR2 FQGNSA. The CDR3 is CASSLGGIGGNYGYTF. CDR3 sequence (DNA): TGTGCCAGCAGCTTAGGGGGCATAGGGGGTAACTATGGCTACACCTTC.

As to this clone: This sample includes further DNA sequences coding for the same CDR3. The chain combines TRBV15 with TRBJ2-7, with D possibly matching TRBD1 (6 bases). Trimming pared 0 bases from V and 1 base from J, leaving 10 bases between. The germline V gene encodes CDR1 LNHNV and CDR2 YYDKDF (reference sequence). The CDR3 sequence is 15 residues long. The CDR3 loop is CATSRDPRGSYEQYF. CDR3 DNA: TGTGCCACCAGCAGAGATCCCAGGGGTTCCTACGAGCAGTACTTC. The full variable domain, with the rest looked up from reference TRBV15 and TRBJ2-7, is DAMVIQNPRYQVTQFGKPVTLSCSQTLNHNVMYWYQQKSSQAPKLLFHYYDKDFNNEADTPDNFQSRRPNTSFCFLDIRSPGLGDTAMYLCATSRDPRGSYEQYFGPGTRLTVT.

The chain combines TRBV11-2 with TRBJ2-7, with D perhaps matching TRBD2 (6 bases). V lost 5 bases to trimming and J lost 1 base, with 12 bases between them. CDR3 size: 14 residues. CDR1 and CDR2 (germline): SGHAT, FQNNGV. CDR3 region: CASSPGGVSYEQYF. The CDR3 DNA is TGTGCCAGCAGCCCCGGCGGGGTATCCTACGAGCAGTACTTC.

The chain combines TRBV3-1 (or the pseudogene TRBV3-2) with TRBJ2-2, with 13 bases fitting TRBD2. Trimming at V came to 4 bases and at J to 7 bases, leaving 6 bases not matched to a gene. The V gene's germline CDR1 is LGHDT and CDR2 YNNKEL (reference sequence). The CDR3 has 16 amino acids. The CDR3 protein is CASSLPGLAGSGELFF. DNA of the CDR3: TGTGCCAGCAGCCTTCCGGGACTAGCGGGGAGCGGGGAGCTGTTTTTT.

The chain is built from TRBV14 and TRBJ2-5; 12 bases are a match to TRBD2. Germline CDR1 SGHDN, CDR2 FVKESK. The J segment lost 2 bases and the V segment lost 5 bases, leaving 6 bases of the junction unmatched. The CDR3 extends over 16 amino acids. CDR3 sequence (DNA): TGTGCCAGCAGCTTCCTAGCGGGGGGGCCTCAAGAGACCCAGTACTTC. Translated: CASSFLAGGPQETQYF. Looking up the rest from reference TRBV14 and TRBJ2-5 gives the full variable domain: EAGVTQFPSHSVIEKGQTVTLRCDPISGHDNLYWYRRVMGKEIKFLLHFVKESKQDESGMPNNRFLAERTGGTYSTLKVQPAELEDSGVYFCASSFLAGGPQETQYFGPGTRLLVL.

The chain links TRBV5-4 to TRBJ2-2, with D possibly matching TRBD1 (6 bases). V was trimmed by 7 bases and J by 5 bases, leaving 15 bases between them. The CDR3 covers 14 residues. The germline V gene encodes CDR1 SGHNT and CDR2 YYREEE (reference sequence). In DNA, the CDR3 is TGTGCCAGCCAAGACAGGAAGGGGACCGGGGAGCTGTTTTTT. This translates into CASQDRKGTGELFF.

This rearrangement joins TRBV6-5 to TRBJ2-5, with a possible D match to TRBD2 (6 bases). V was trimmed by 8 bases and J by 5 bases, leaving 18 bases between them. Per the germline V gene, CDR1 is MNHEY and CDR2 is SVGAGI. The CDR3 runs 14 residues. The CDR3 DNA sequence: TGTGCCAGCGGACTTAGGGACTTTCAGGAGACCCAGTACTTC. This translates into CASGLRDFQETQYF.